Given below is one T cell receptor beta chain in context. Antigen specificity is unknown. Sequencing was performed with immunoSEQ multiplex PCR; in TCRdb, only in-frame clones are kept and a portion is missing. The table includes approximately 140,000 clones, just over 90% detected once. The sample is drawn from a study of T cell responses to AZD1222 COVID-19 vaccine. Notes on the study in general: Spike-specific TCR depth and breadth grew after two AZD1222 doses. Close to half of all spike-specific TCRs reportedly target regions of the variants that are unmutated. Donor demographics were predominantly white British with a female majority; clonal diversity may be underestimated. The study found vaccine-associated CD4 TCRs spanning spike, dominant at 160-218 and 743-854.

This receptor was identified in an adult in good health. Sample: peripheral blood, taken on day 0 of MenACWY control vaccination.

In nucleotides, the CDR3 is TGTGCCAGCTCACCACGCCAGGGGCGAGTGAACACTGAAGCTTTCTTT. Protein sequence: CASSPRQGRVNTEAFF. V gene TRBV18 combines with J gene TRBJ1-1; perhaps TRBD1 as D (6 bases). The germline gives CDR1 KGHSH, CDR2 LQKENI. The CDR3 spans 16 residues. Trimming stripped 1 base from V and 0 bases from J, with 12 bases between.